A selection of T cell receptor beta chains follows, all from one sample in a study of identical twins. TCRdb called the 5' RACE reads again in MiXCR, with one record for every CDR3 protein. The sample yields about 470,000 distinct CDR3 sequences, less than 25% seen once. These data were also reused for a study on T cells expressing NK-cell markers.

Sequencing was performed on CD4+ T cells sorted from blood. These receptors were collected from a woman aged 18-30 years in good health. The CDR3 runs from the conserved cysteine through the conserved F or W. The order of the fields is D gene, V gene, clone size, J gene, CDR3 DNA, CDR3 protein. D genes are given only for firm matches. Where a row states a size, it is once, few, many or the class of an expanded clone; other rows omit it.

>.|TRBV12-3/TRBV12-4|many|TRBJ2-7
TGTGCCAGCAGTGAGGACGGAGGAGCCTACGAGCAGTACTTC
CASSEDGGAYEQYF
>.|TRBV9|few|TRBJ1-5
TGTGCCAGCAGCGTCGGGGCAGGGAGGAATCAGCCCCAGCATTTT
CASSVGAGRNQPQHF
>TRBD1|TRBV7-2|.|TRBJ2-3
TGTGCCAGCAGCTTACGGTGGCAGGGGGCGGATACGCAGTATTTT
CASSLRWQGADTQYF
>.|TRBV20-1|few|TRBJ2-5
TGCAGTGCTAATCCGGGTAACAAAGAGACCCAGTACTTC
CSANPGNKETQYF
>.|TRBV7-2|.|TRBJ2-2
TGTGCCAGCAGCGGGGTGGTAGTAGTCGGGGAGCTGTTTTTT
CASSGVVVVGELFF
>.|TRBV7-9|.|TRBJ2-5
TGTGCCAGCGGAGAAGGGCAGGGAAGTATAATGGAGACCCAGTACTTC
CASGEGQGSIMETQYF
>TRBD2|TRBV6-2/TRBV6-3|many|TRBJ2-1
TGTGCCAGCAGTTACGAGCGAAGGGGGAGAAGCGGGAGGGCCAATGAGCAGTTCTTC
CASSYERRGRSGRANEQFF
>.|TRBV27|.|TRBJ2-3
TGTGCCAGCAGTTCGAGACAGAAAACTACTTACACAGATACGCAGTATTTT
CASSSRQKTTYTDTQYF
>TRBD1|TRBV12-3/TRBV12-4|once|TRBJ1-2
TGTGCCAGCAGGGCCGCCGGGACAGGGGTTAACTATGGCTACACCTTC
CASRAAGTGVNYGYTF
>.|TRBV7-8|.|TRBJ1-5
TGTGCCAGCAGCTTTCCCTACCAGCCCCAGCATTTT
CASSFPYQPQHF
>.|TRBV4-3|.|TRBJ1-2
TGCGCCAGCAGCCGACAAGCCGCCGACTATGGCTACACCTTC
CASSRQAADYGYTF
>.|TRBV27|.|TRBJ2-7
TGTGCCAGCAGTACCGGGATAGCGGAGATAACCTACGAGCAGTACTTC
CASSTGIAEITYEQYF
>.|TRBV18|few|TRBJ2-3
TGTGCCAGCTCACCGGCCCCGCCCCAACGGACAGATACGCAGTATTTT
CASSPAPPQRTDTQYF
>.|TRBV7-3|few|TRBJ1-2
TGTGCCAGCAGCCCCGGGGGGACGTCAAATGGCTACACCTTC
CASSPGGTSNGYTF
>TRBD2|TRBV12-3/TRBV12-4|few|TRBJ2-3
TGTGCCAGCAGTTTGGGGCGGGAGTTCCAGGGAGATACGCAGTATTTT
CASSLGREFQGDTQYF
>.|TRBV9|.|TRBJ1-1
TGTGCCAGCAGCGTTACCATGCACTTTGGCACTGAAGCTTTCTTT
CASSVTMHFGTEAFF
>.|TRBV5-6|.|TRBJ1-1
TGTGCCAGCAGCTTGGGGGTACCAACAGCTGAAGCTTTCTTT
CASSLGVPTAEAFF
>.|TRBV5-1|many|TRBJ2-3
TGTGCCAGCAGTCTCGAAGGCGGTCGAGATACGCAGTATTTT
CASSLEGGRDTQYF
>.|TRBV20-1|few|TRBJ2-1
TGCAGTGCTAATAGGGTGGATGAGCAGTTCTTC
CSANRVDEQFF